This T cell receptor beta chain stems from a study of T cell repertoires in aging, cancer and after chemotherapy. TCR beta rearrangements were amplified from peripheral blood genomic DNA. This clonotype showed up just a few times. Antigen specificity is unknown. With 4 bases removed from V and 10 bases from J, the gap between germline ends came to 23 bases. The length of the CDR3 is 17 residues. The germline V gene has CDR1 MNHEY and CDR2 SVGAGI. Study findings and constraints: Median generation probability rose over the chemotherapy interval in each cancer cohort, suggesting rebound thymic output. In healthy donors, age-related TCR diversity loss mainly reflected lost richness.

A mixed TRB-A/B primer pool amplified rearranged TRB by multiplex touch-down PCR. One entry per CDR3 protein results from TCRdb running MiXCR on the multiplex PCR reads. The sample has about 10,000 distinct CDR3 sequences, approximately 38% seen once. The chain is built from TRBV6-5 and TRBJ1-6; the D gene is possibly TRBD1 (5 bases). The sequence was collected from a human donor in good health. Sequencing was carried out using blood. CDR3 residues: CASSSHGSTAGTSPLHF. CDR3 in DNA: TGTGCCAGCAGTTCTCATGGCTCGACGGCAGGGACCTCACCCCTCCACTTT.